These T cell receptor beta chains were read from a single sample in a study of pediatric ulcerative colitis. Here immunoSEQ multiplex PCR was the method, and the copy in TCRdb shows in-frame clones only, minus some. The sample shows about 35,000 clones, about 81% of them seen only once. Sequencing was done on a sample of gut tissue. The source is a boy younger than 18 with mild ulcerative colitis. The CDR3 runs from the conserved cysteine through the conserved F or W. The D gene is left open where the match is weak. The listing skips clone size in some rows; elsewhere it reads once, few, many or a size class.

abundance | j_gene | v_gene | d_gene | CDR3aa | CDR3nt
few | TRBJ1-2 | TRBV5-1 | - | CASSLGGTLGYGYTF | TGCGCCAGCAGCTTGGGGGGTACTTTGGGCTATGGCTACACCTTC
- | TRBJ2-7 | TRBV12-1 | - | CASSFRMQGRDEQYF | TGTGCCAGCAGCTTTCGTATGCAGGGGCGCGACGAGCAGTACTTC
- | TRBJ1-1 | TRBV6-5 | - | CASSYSGVHMDTEAFF | TGTGCCAGCAGTTACAGTGGCGTACATATGGACACTGAAGCTTTCTTT
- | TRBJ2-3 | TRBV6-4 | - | CASSTGLPTDTQYF | TGTGCCAGCAGTACGGGGCTACCCACAGATACGCAGTATTTT
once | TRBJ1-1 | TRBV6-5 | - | CASRLGRNTEAFF | TGTGCCAGCAGACTAGGACGGAACACTGAAGCTTTCTTT
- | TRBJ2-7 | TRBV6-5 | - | CASSYGGPSYEQYF | TGTGCCAGCAGTTACGGCGGGCCCTCCTACGAGCAGTACTTC
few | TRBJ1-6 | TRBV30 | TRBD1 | CAWSVGQGVESTLHF | TGTGCCTGGAGTGTCGGTCAGGGGGTCGAAAGCACCCTCCACTTT
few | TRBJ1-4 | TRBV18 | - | CASSRTTNEKLFF | TGTGCCAGCTCACGGACAACTAATGAAAAACTGTTTTTT
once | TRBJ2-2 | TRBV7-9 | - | CASSLRWRYTGELFF | TGTGCCAGCAGCCTCCGGTGGCGGTACACCGGGGAGCTGTTTTTT
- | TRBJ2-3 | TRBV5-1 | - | CASSFQGSPDTQYF | TGCGCCAGCAGCTTTCAGGGGAGCCCAGATACGCAGTATTTT
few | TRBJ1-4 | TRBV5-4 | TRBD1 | CASSLDGDSGDEKLFF | TGTGCCAGCAGCTTGGACGGGGACAGCGGGGATGAAAAACTGTTTTTT
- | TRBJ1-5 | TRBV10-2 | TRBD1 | CASSRQGLGQPQHF | TGCGCCAGCTCACGACAGGGTTTGGGGCAGCCCCAGCATTTT
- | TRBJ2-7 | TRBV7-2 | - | CASSFGQEQYF | TGTGCCAGCAGCTTCGGACAGGAGCAGTACTTC
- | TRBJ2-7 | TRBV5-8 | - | CASSFPAGTYEQYF | TGTGCCAGCAGCTTTCCGGCGGGGACCTACGAGCAGTACTTC
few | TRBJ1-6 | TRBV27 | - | CASSLVGRDSPLHF | TGTGCCAGCAGTCTGGTCGGAAGAGATTCACCCCTCCACTTT
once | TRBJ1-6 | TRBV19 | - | CASSYRDSPSPLHF | TGTGCCAGTAGTTACCGGGATTCTCCATCACCCCTCCACTTT
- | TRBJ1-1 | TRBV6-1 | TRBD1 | CASSREDRVTEAFF | TGTGCCAGCAGCAGAGAGGACAGGGTCACTGAAGCTTTCTTT
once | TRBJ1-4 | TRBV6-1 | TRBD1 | CASRDRGMEEKLFF | TGTGCCAGCAGAGACAGGGGGATGGAGGAAAAACTGTTTTTT
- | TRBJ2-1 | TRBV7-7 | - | CASSRTLIDEQFF | TGTGCCAGCAGCCGGACGCTTATCGATGAGCAGTTCTTC
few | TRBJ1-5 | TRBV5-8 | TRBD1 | CASSFGGQGNQPQHF | TGTGCCAGCAGCTTCGGGGGACAGGGCAATCAGCCCCAGCATTTT
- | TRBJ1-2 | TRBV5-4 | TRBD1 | CASSVRQGSGYTF | TGTGCCAGCAGCGTAAGACAGGGGAGCGGCTACACCTTC
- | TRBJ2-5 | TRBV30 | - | CAWSVWRIQETQYF | TGTGCCTGGAGTGTATGGCGGATTCAAGAGACCCAGTACTTC
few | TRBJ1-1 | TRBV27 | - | CASSFRGAEAFF | TGTGCCAGCAGTTTTCGCGGCGCTGAAGCTTTCTTT
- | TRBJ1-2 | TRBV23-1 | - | CASSQWGGREGPANYGYTF | TGCGCCAGCAGTCAATGGGGTGGCAGGGAGGGCCCAGCTAACTATGGCTACACCTTC
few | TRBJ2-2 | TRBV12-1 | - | CASRPRGPGELFF | TGTGCCAGCCGTCCCCGAGGACCCGGGGAGCTGTTTTTT
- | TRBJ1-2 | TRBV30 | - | CAWSVRGPGYTF | TGTGCCTGGAGTGTACGAGGGCCCGGCTACACCTTC
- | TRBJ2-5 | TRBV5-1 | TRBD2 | CASSLGTGGGTQETQYF | TGCGCCAGCAGCTTGGGGACGGGCGGGGGAACACAAGAGACCCAGTACTTC
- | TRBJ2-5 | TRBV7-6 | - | CASSLAGSGQETQYF | TGTGCCAGCAGCTTAGCTGGTAGCGGTCAAGAGACCCAGTACTTC
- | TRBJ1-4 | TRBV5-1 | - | CASKPATNEKLFF | TGCGCCAGCAAACCTGCAACTAATGAAAAACTGTTTTTT
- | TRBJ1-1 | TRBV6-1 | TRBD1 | CASTPRQGLNTEAFF | TGTGCCAGCACCCCTCGACAGGGGCTGAACACTGAAGCTTTCTTT
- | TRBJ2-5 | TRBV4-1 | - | CASSHPRGGPETQYF | TGCGCCAGCAGCCACCCCCGAGGGGGGCCGGAGACCCAGTACTTC
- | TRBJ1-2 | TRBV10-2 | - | CASNPGVGYGYTF | TGCGCCAGCAATCCAGGGGTGGGCTATGGCTACACCTTC
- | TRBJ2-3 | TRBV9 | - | CASSVVASTDTQYF | TGTGCCAGCAGCGTAGTAGCTAGCACAGATACGCAGTATTTT
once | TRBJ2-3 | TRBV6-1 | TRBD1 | CASSEPGQGTDTQYF | TGTGCCAGCAGTGAACCCGGACAGGGGACAGATACGCAGTATTTT
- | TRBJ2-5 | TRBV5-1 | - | CASSLGTVLQETQYF | TGCGCCAGCAGCTTAGGGACCGTCCTACAAGAGACCCAGTACTTC
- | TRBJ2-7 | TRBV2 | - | CASSEEGEQYF | TGTGCCAGCAGTGAGGAAGGGGAGCAGTACTTC
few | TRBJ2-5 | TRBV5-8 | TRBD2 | CASSLAGAWETQYF | TGTGCCAGCAGCCTAGCGGGGGCCTGGGAGACCCAGTACTTC
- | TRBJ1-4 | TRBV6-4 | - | CASKGPTATNEKLFF | TGTGCCAGCAAAGGCCCGACTGCAACTAATGAAAAACTGTTTTTT
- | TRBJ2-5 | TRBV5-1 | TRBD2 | CASSWTSGEETQYF | TGCGCCAGCAGCTGGACTAGCGGGGAGGAGACCCAGTACTTC
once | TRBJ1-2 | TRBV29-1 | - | CSVRGADYGYTF | TGCAGCGTTCGGGGGGCGGACTATGGCTACACCTTC
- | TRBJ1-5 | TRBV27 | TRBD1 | CASSSGTGGFSNQPQHF | TGTGCCAGCAGTTCCGGGACAGGGGGCTTCAGCAATCAGCCCCAGCATTTT